These T cell receptor beta chains were read from a single sample in a study of human T cells and chemical hapten exposure. TCRdb processed the RACE reads anew with MiXCR; each CDR3 protein has one entry. The repertoire holds 30,000 or so distinct CDR3 sequences, about 5.6% seen once, with 4.5% to 7% in the top ten. Source: whole blood, taken in connection with sensitization to the hapten diphenylcyclopropenone (DPC). The source of these receptors is a man aged 25-40 years with alopecia areata. Some clones in this sample may be carry-over from other donors' samples. Each CDR3 is given with its conserved first and last residue.

V: TRBV19
J: TRBJ2-1
CDR3: CASSIHSQGDPYNEQFF

V: TRBV12-3/TRBV12-4
J: TRBJ2-1
CDR3: CASSSPLRDEQFF

V: TRBV11-2
J: TRBJ2-5
CDR3: CASSLLGGETQYF

V: TRBV11-3
J: TRBJ2-1
CDR3: CASSSDLAGTYNEQFF

V: TRBV5-6
J: TRBJ1-1
CDR3: CASLSGYMNTEAFF

V: TRBV7-9
J: TRBJ1-1
CDR3: CASSRFTEAFF

V: TRBV5-8
J: TRBJ2-1
CDR3: CASSLAVRPSYNEQFF

V: TRBV12-3/TRBV12-4
J: TRBJ1-5
CDR3: CASSPPTGIGNQPQHF

V: TRBV6-1
J: TRBJ2-7
CDR3: CASSETGRNYEQYF

V: TRBV20-1
J: TRBJ2-1
CDR3: CSASPGTSGYNEQFF

V: TRBV7-7
J: TRBJ2-1
CDR3: CASSMGLAGGPSSYNEQFF

V: TRBV14
J: TRBJ2-6
CDR3: CASSHQHWQPTAVGANVLTF

V: TRBV7-9
J: TRBJ2-7
CDR3: CASSPPGREVPEQYF

V: TRBV3-1
J: TRBJ1-1
CDR3: CASSAGTGSGNTEAFF

V: TRBV20-1
J: TRBJ2-5
CDR3: CSATSMTSGGETQYF

V: TRBV12-3/TRBV12-4
J: TRBJ2-4
CDR3: CASSLESERYF

V: TRBV27
J: TRBJ2-1
CDR3: CASSPGTSGRSEQFF

V: TRBV12-3/TRBV12-4
J: TRBJ1-6
CDR3: CASSEDRLAPLHF

V: TRBV20-1
J: TRBJ1-6
CDR3: CSARVGGAPRNSPLHF

V: TRBV4-3
J: TRBJ2-2
CDR3: CASSQPGQGARTGELFF

V: TRBV12-2
J: TRBJ1-1
CDR3: CASRPRPRGAEAFF

V: TRBV12-3/TRBV12-4
J: TRBJ1-1
CDR3: CASSPKPRWGNTEAFF

V: TRBV29-1
J: TRBJ2-7
CDR3: CSVGQGSYEQYF

V: TRBV6-5
J: TRBJ2-2
CDR3: CASSTRDRGVGGELFF

V: TRBV9
J: TRBJ1-2
CDR3: CASSVVGTAAYGYTF

V: TRBV29-1
J: TRBJ2-3
CDR3: CSVSVQGPPDTQYF

V: TRBV19
J: TRBJ2-1
CDR3: CASSILFRLAEANEQFF

V: TRBV20-1
J: TRBJ2-2
CDR3: CSAPRSGTGELFF

V: TRBV29-1
J: TRBJ1-4
CDR3: CSVTSGTDHNEKLFF

V: TRBV20-1
J: TRBJ2-3
CDR3: CSTLGGYTDTQYF

V: TRBV23-1
J: TRBJ2-1
CDR3: CASSHYGESYAIGEQFF

V: TRBV27
J: TRBJ1-2
CDR3: CASSHDRGRGYTF

V: TRBV9
J: TRBJ1-1
CDR3: CASSVEDLRSEAFF

V: TRBV12-3/TRBV12-4
J: TRBJ1-2
CDR3: CASSSVGLSYGYTF

V: TRBV2
J: TRBJ2-3
CDR3: CASCQTGGADTQYF

V: TRBV7-9
J: TRBJ1-5
CDR3: CASSHTGGGNQPQHF

V: TRBV6-2/TRBV6-3
J: TRBJ2-3
CDR3: CASRKLDSTDTQYF

V: TRBV6-2/TRBV6-3
J: TRBJ2-1
CDR3: CASRSMGAFNEQFF

V: TRBV11-2
J: TRBJ2-1
CDR3: CASSLTPGDEQFF

V: TRBV21-1
J: TRBJ1-5
CDR3: CASSKVRGGNQPQHF